Listed below are T cell receptor beta chains from one sample, sequenced in a study of cytomegalovirus exposure and HLA in healthy donors. TCRdb keeps only in-frame clones here, not all; method: immunoSEQ multiplex PCR. The table has 55,000 to 80,000 clones, 65% to 75% seen once. What was sequenced was PBMCs. The receptors were sampled from a woman in her 30s in good health and CMV-seronegative. Each CDR3 is given with its conserved first and last residue. The D gene is left open where the match is weak. Some rows mark clone size as missing; the rest say once, few, many or name a class of expanded clone.

v_gene,abundance,j_gene,d_gene,CDR3nt,CDR3aa
TRBV28,few,TRBJ1-2,TRBD1,TGTGCCAGCAGTTTTGGGACAGGGGACTATGGCTACACCTTC,CASSFGTGDYGYTF
TRBV10-3,NA,TRBJ1-1,NA,TGTGCCACCCGCCTGACCCCCGGAGATGGAACTGAAGCTTTCTTT,CATRLTPGDGTEAFF
TRBV7-2,NA,TRBJ2-1,TRBD1,TGTGCCAGCAGCCCCGACAGGGGGCGAAATGAGCAGTTCTTC,CASSPDRGRNEQFF
TRBV7-3,NA,TRBJ1-1,TRBD1,TGTGCCAGCAGCTCGGAGGGACAGGGGACTACGAACACTGAAGCTTTCTTT,CASSSEGQGTTNTEAFF
TRBV7-9,once,TRBJ1-1,NA,TGTGCCAGCAGCGGAGACAGGAACACTGAAGCTTTCTTT,CASSGDRNTEAFF
TRBV19,NA,TRBJ2-1,TRBD2,TGTGCCAGTAGTCCCGGACTAGCGGGAGTTGCGGGTGAGCAGTTCTTC,CASSPGLAGVAGEQFF
TRBV18,NA,TRBJ2-5,NA,TGTGCCAGCTCACCTTCGGGGTCGGAGACCCAGTACTTC,CASSPSGSETQYF
TRBV29-1,NA,TRBJ1-5,TRBD1,TGCAGCGTCCCCGGGACAGGGAATCAGCCCCAGCATTTT,CSVPGTGNQPQHF
TRBV19,few,TRBJ2-3,NA,TGTGCCAGTAGTCTCCGAGATGCTAACGCAGATACGCAGTATTTT,CASSLRDANADTQYF
TRBV19,NA,TRBJ1-2,NA,TGTGCCAGTAGTACGCCCGGGGGGGCAGGGAGGGCCTATGGCTACACCTTC,CASSTPGGAGRAYGYTF
TRBV6-5,NA,TRBJ1-2,NA,TGTGCCAGCGGGACTCCGGTCACCTATGGCTACACCTTC,CASGTPVTYGYTF
TRBV4-1,NA,TRBJ1-5,TRBD1,TGCGCCAGCAGCCAAGAATACAGGGGGGATCAGCCCCAGCATTTT,CASSQEYRGDQPQHF
TRBV5-4,NA,TRBJ2-3,NA,TGTGCCAGCAGCTTGCCCGGACAGACAGATTATACGCAGTATTTT,CASSLPGQTDYTQYF
TRBV29-1,NA,TRBJ1-4,TRBD1,TGCAGCGTTGAGAGGGGGCTTAATAATGAAAAACTGTTTTTT,CSVERGLNNEKLFF
TRBV5-5,NA,TRBJ1-5,NA,TGTGCCAGCCGGGGGGACAATGGGAATCAGCCCCAGCATTTT,CASRGDNGNQPQHF
TRBV6-1,NA,TRBJ2-1,TRBD1,TGTGCCAGCAGCTTTCCGGGACAGACTTACAATGAGCAGTTCTTC,CASSFPGQTYNEQFF
TRBV6-1,NA,TRBJ1-5,NA,TGTGCCAGCAGTGACCTCCAGATTAATCAGCCCCAGCATTTT,CASSDLQINQPQHF
TRBV9,NA,TRBJ2-7,NA,TGTGCCAGCAGCGTAGAAGACAGTGCTAGGGGGTACGAGCAGTACTTC,CASSVEDSARGYEQYF
TRBV12-5,NA,TRBJ1-6,NA,TGTGCTAGTGGTTTGCCGTTCGGGAATTCACCCCTCCACTTT,CASGLPFGNSPLHF
TRBV7-2,once,TRBJ2-2,TRBD2,TGTGCCAGCAGCTTGGGCATACTAGCGGGACTTCCGAACACCGGGGAGCTGTTTTTT,CASSLGILAGLPNTGELFF
TRBV15,NA,TRBJ1-2,TRBD1,TGTGCCACCAGCGTAAACAGGGGTCGGAACTATGGCTACACCTTC,CATSVNRGRNYGYTF
TRBV4-1,NA,TRBJ2-1,NA,TGCGCCAGCAGCCAAGATACGGGGGCTAGCGGCCACCCTTACAATGAGCAGTTCTTC,CASSQDTGASGHPYNEQFF